A single T cell receptor (beta chain) is shown here with its context. Expressed TCRB transcripts got sequenced, as all isolated RNA was reverse transcribed. TCRdb keeps only in-frame clones here, not all; method: immunoSEQ multiplex PCR. Here the sample spans roughly 380,000 clones, 20% being singletons. The data were obtained in a study of beta chain features in type 1 diabetes. The length of the CDR3 is 13 residues. CDR1 and CDR2 from the germline V gene are MNHNY and SVGAGI (reference sequence). The V end was cut by 6 bases, the J end by 1 base, with 9 bases between. A sort by CD45RO/CCR7/CD25/CD127/CD95/CD27 yielded CD4+ naive, central memory, regulatory and stem cell-like memory cells.

The chain carries TRBV6-6 and TRBJ1-2; tentative D call: TRBD1 (5 bases). The sample taken for sequencing was naive CD4+ T cells from blood. The clonotype comes from a woman aged 18-29 years in good health. The CDR3 nucleotides read TGTGCCAGCAGCCAGGGACTTAACTATGGCTACACCTTC. As protein: CASSQGLNYGYTF.